This T cell receptor beta chain was identified in a study of cytomegalovirus exposure and HLA in healthy donors. Germline V gene sequence: CDR1 SNHLY, CDR2 FYNNEI. The V end was cut by 2 bases, the J end by 6 bases, with 11 bases between. The CDR3 totals 14 residues. It was with 60 Vbeta and 13 Jbeta primers that the PCR ran. TCRdb keeps only in-frame clones here, not all; method: immunoSEQ multiplex PCR. The repertoire holds approximately 160,000 clones, approximately 77% seen once, with 6% to 8% in the top ten. Sequenced input: PBMCs. This receptor was identified in a male donor in good health and CMV-seropositive. The chain links TRBV2 to TRBJ1-5; D might be TRBD1 (6 bases). CDR3 DNA: TGTGCCAGCAGTGAATTAACAGGGATTCAGCCCCAGCATTTT. Its translation is CASSELTGIQPQHF.